This is a list of T cell receptor beta chains from one sample in a study of beta chain features in type 1 diabetes. Measured with immunoSEQ multiplex PCR; TCRdb has only the in-frame clones, and not every one. The data hold about 350,000 clones, with around a fifth observed a single time. The sequencing input was naive CD4+ T cells from blood. Every receptor here comes from a woman between 18 and 29 years old in good health. Both conserved end residues are part of each CDR3. D genes are given only for firm matches. Clone size appears in some rows only: once, few, many, or a class for an expanded clone.

D,J,size,V,CDR3,DNA
.,TRBJ2-3,.,TRBV5-1,CASSARDSSTDTQYF,TGCGCCAGCAGCGCCCGGGATTCTTCCACAGATACGCAGTATTTT
.,TRBJ1-2,few,TRBV29-1,CSVRLGSYGYTF,TGCAGCGTCAGGCTGGGGAGCTATGGCTACACCTTC
TRBD2,TRBJ2-5,.,TRBV14,CASSQDLAGAETQYF,TGTGCCAGCAGCCAAGATTTAGCGGGGGCAGAGACCCAGTACTTC
.,TRBJ2-5,.,TRBV10-3,CAISAGDAKETQYF,TGTGCCATCAGTGCCGGAGACGCGAAAGAGACCCAGTACTTC
TRBD2,TRBJ2-7,.,TRBV7-9,CASSRLADTYEQYF,TGTGCCAGCAGCCGACTAGCGGATACCTACGAGCAGTACTTC
TRBD2,TRBJ2-5,few,TRBV7-3,CASSLTSGGTQYF,TGTGCCAGCAGCTTAACTAGCGGGGGGACCCAGTACTTC
.,TRBJ2-5,few,TRBV14,CASSQGTGQETQYF,TGTGCCAGCAGCCAGGGAACAGGGCAAGAGACCCAGTACTTC
TRBD1,TRBJ2-5,once,TRBV14,CASSPTGVETQYF,TGTGCCAGCAGCCCGACAGGGGTAGAGACCCAGTACTTC
.,TRBJ2-3,.,TRBV5-1,CASSPRGADTQYF,TGCGCCAGCAGCCCCCGAGGCGCAGATACGCAGTATTTT
TRBD2,TRBJ2-1,few,TRBV7-2,CASSLGLAGYNEQFF,TGTGCCAGCAGCCTGGGACTAGCGGGCTACAATGAGCAGTTCTTC
.,TRBJ2-7,.,TRBV29-1,CSVRSSWLADSYEQYF,TGCAGCGTTCGATCCTCGTGGCTAGCTGATTCCTACGAGCAGTACTTC
TRBD1,TRBJ2-5,.,TRBV11-2,CASSPWDRGDQYF,TGTGCCAGCAGCCCCTGGGACAGGGGGGACCAGTACTTC
.,TRBJ2-3,few,TRBV5-1,CASHPGSGADTQYF,TGCGCCAGCCATCCCGGTTCGGGGGCAGATACGCAGTATTTT
TRBD2,TRBJ2-1,few,TRBV5-4,CASSSGLAGNYNEQFF,TGTGCCAGCAGCTCGGGACTAGCGGGAAACTACAATGAGCAGTTCTTC
TRBD1,TRBJ1-2,.,TRBV5-1,CASSPDRDYGYTF,TGCGCCAGCAGCCCGGACAGGGACTATGGCTACACCTTC
TRBD1,TRBJ2-6,few,TRBV30,CAWVTGVGLSGANVLTF,TGTGCCTGGGTCACAGGGGTGGGCCTCTCTGGGGCCAACGTCCTGACTTTC
TRBD1,TRBJ1-2,.,TRBV2,CASTRQGANYGYTF,TGTGCCAGCACGCGACAGGGGGCTAACTATGGCTACACCTTC
.,TRBJ2-5,.,TRBV5-6,CASSWDSRETQYF,TGTGCCAGCAGCTGGGACTCTCGGGAGACCCAGTACTTC
TRBD2,TRBJ2-1,few,TRBV5-6,CASSLKRDRNNEQFF,TGTGCCAGCAGCCTGAAGCGGGATCGGAACAATGAGCAGTTCTTC
.,TRBJ1-1,few,TRBV19,CASSPAGVGTEAFF,TGTGCCAGTAGTCCCGCAGGGGTAGGCACTGAAGCTTTCTTT
.,TRBJ1-1,.,TRBV6-4,CASRGEYTEAFF,TGTGCCAGCCGTGGGGAGTACACTGAAGCTTTCTTT
.,TRBJ2-1,.,TRBV20-1,CSATFNEQFF,TGCAGTGCTACTTTCAATGAGCAGTTCTTC
.,TRBJ2-7,.,TRBV15,CATSRAQGGSLEQYF,TGTGCCACCAGCAGAGCACAGGGGGGGAGTTTGGAGCAGTACTTC
.,TRBJ2-2,.,TRBV6-5,CASSPVNTGELFF,TGTGCCAGCAGTCCTGTTAACACCGGGGAGCTGTTTTTT
.,TRBJ1-2,.,TRBV30,CAWSVGQGTHSTF,.
TRBD2,TRBJ2-5,.,TRBV6-1,CASSETRLAGGETQYF,TGTGCCAGCAGTGAAACCCGACTAGCGGGAGGAGAGACCCAGTACTTC
TRBD1,TRBJ1-2,few,TRBV5-4,CASSLDQGAGGYTF,TGTGCCAGCAGCTTGGATCAGGGGGCCGGAGGCTACACCTTC